Reported below is one T cell receptor (beta chain). The data belong to a study of blood T cell repertoires in COVID-19. V was pared by 0 bases and J by 8 bases, with 19 bases between. The germline V gene has CDR1 SGHTA and CDR2 FQGNSA. The CDR3 spans 16 residues. As processed by the authors: Nucleated cell counts were estimated from reference gene primer amplification. Data came from immunoSEQ multiplex PCR; TCRdb stores just in-frame clones and leaves some out. Clonal size and the V and J genes are those of that table, whereas D and trimming came from the DNA. The sample consists of approximately 150,000 clones, about 86% of them appearing once.

The specimen was peripheral blood. The chain combines TRBV7-2 with TRBJ1-2; no reliable D call. The clonotype originates from a woman aged 45-60 years with active or convalescent COVID-19. The CDR3 DNA reads TGTGCCAGCAGCTTAGCGCTGACAAACCCACAGTTGGGCTACACCTTC. Residues: CASSLALTNPQLGYTF. Full variable domain (missing parts from reference TRBV7-2 and TRBJ1-2): GAGVSQSPSNKVTEKGKDVELRCDPISGHTALYWYRQSLGQGLEFLIYFQGNSAPDKSGLPSDRFSAERTGGSVSTLTIQRTQQEDSAVYLCASSLALTNPQLGYTFGSGTRLTVV.